This TCR beta chain was sequenced for a study of blood T cell repertoires in COVID-19 (dated by TCRdb to 2020 to 2022). Background for the entire study: Samples covering the acute and convalescent phases of COVID-19 were provided by collaborators in the United States, Italy and Spain. The material from the prospective study consisted of cDNA or gDNA derived from T cells, B-cell-depleted T cells, or PBMCs. Deeply sampled blood TCRbeta repertoires from subjects exposed to, actively infected with, or recovered from COVID-19 were included in the dataset. The repertoires were released in a freely available public database intended as a resource for research on the immune response to SARS-CoV-2. The samples were drawn from two sources: the first 160 participants of the ongoing ImmuneRACE study, and some 1,300 subjects contributed by 6 global collaborators. A de-identified subject ID, COVID-19 status, age in years and sex were almost always included in the sample metadata. Where available, HLA class I and class II types were obtained from metadata supplied by the sample provider rather than from assay-based typing. Results and caveats for the whole study, not just this receptor: How much clinical and demographic metadata was included differed by source and by participant, and the metadata was provided uncurated.

To note about this clone: The antigen it binds to is not known. No base quality information exists; no much larger clone differs at one position.

From the cysteine up to the phenylalanine, the CDR3 has a length of 14 residues. Here the CDR3 DNA is all that survives: 42 bases in frame from base 1. From the germline V gene (reference sequence), CDR1 is MNHEY and CDR2 is SMNVEV. V is pruned by 5 bases and J by 4 bases, leaving 5 bases of the junction without a gene match. The immunoSEQ Assay, a bias-controlled multiplex PCR, was used to amplify TCRbeta CDR3 regions from genomic DNA. Under the source paper's analysis protocol: The number of nucleated cells in each sample was estimated from the amplification of reference gene primers within the assay. To quantify the absolute abundance of each unique TCRbeta CDR3 rearrangement, sequence reads were collapsed and filtered. For each sample, productive Simpson clonality was calculated as the square root of Simpson's diversity index over productive rearrangements. In TCRdb, the immuneACCESS table is reduced to in-frame sequences with V and J assigned. These tables do not hold every clone; where another copy was compared, an unresolved V gene accounts for under half, and the others remain unexplained. V and J calls and clone size are those listed in that table; D and trimming were worked out from the DNA. The sample yields roughly 78,000 clones; about 89% were counted once. The ten largest clones represent approximately 1.8% of the sample.

Collaborating institutions collected whole blood in K2EDTA tubes following their own protocols. For TCRbeta analysis, collaborators shipped samples in one of three forms: frozen whole blood, isolated PBMCs, or DNA extracted from either of those sample types. The sequence is built from TRBV27 and TRBJ1-5, and 7 junctional nucleotides match TRBD1. This receptor was taken from an older woman with acute or convalescent COVID-19. The sequenced material came from peripheral blood. Here the CDR3 is given as CASSIRQGNQPQHF. The DNA reads as follows: TGTGCCAGCAGTATCCGACAGGGTAATCAGCCCCAGCATTTT.